This TCR beta chain was retrieved from a study of T-cell reconstitution after alpha-beta-depleted transplantation in children (TCRdb year 2016). Notes on the research overall: The study quantitatively tracked T-cell immune reconstitution after TCRalphabeta/CD19-depleted allogeneic hematopoietic cell transplantation in children using TCR repertoire profiling.

Germline trimming amounts to 2 bases on V and 3 bases on J, with 6 as the count of junction bases outside the gene matches. Including the terminal cysteine and phenylalanine, the CDR3 comprises 15 residues. Solely the CDR3 DNA is kept, with 45 bases framed from the first base. This clonotype was seen only a few times. Its antigen specificity is not known. Per-nucleotide qualities are absent, and no much larger clonotype sits a single base away. The library was generated by PCR. The sequencing machine was an Illumina HiSeq 2500. Molecular barcoding was employed in the preparation of TCR libraries, with unique molecular identifiers being used to normalize TCRbeta repertoire quantification. TCRdb passed the public sequencing reads through fastp at Q25 and MiXCR, retaining productive beta sequences. For every CDR3 protein sequence, its rows merge into one entry that carries the most common genes and DNA. The sample has 450,000 to 600,000 distinct CDR3 sequences on record, 30% to 35% of them singletons. The ten top clones hold 2.4% of the sample.

The V and J genes are TRBV12-3 or TRBV12-4 and TRBJ2-7, with TRBD2 matching 8 junction bases. The sequences come from PBMCs from the stem cell graft donor, collected from the stem cell graft. The TCR originated in a human donor who donated a stem cell graft to a child with aplastic anemia. CDR3 sequence: CASSLLSGRVYEQYF. The sequenced DNA is TGTGCCAGCAGTTTACTCAGCGGGAGAGTCTACGAGCAGTACTTC.